The source of this T cell receptor beta chain is a study of T cells in Graves' hyperthyroidism and ophthalmopathy. Trimming stripped 10 bases from V and 5 bases from J, with 18 bases between. This CDR3 is 14 amino acids long. The germline V gene encodes CDR1 LNHDA and CDR2 SQIVND (reference sequence). At least ten counts were recorded for this clonotype. Its matching antigen is unknown. The study based diagnoses on clinical symptoms, serum thyroxine and TRAb, thyroid ultrasound and orbital computed tomography. Amplified TCR beta CDR3 regions derived from RNA transcripts. The TCR CDR3 was amplified in a first-round RT-PCR using the HTBI primer set. TCRdb called the multiplex PCR reads again in MiXCR, with one record for every CDR3 protein. The sample has approximately 400,000 distinct CDR3 sequences, more than 15% seen once. Broader study findings: It was a median roughly 6.5 months before onset that the model predicted ophthalmopathy.

Sequences were obtained from blood. The TCR sequence derives from a woman aged 18-35 years with Graves' hyperthyroidism. This chain links TRBV19 with TRBJ1-5; a possible D gene is TRBD1 (5 bases). The CDR3: CATKTTEPHQPQHF. In DNA form, the CDR3 reads TGTGCCACAAAGACGACAGAGCCCCATCAGCCCCAGCATTTT.